The 3 T cell receptor beta chains below all came from one sample that was sequenced in a study of yellow fever vaccine responses in identical twins. Each CDR3 protein gets one entry after TCRdb re-called the RT-PCR reads with MiXCR. The sample has a few thousand distinct CDR3 sequences; 85% are singletons. Sequences were derived from T cells from blood (PBMCs), unsorted or a sorted subset (not recorded which), sampled before or after yellow fever vaccination (not recorded which). These receptors were taken from a woman aged 18 to 35 who received the yellow fever vaccine.

The chain is built from TRBV6-1 and TRBJ2-1; TRBD2 matches at 10 bases. This CDR3 comprises 16 residues. CDR1 is MNHNS, CDR2 SASEGT, per germline. With 0 bases clipped from V and 6 bases from J, the junction kept 5 bases outside the gene matches. CDR3 residues: CASSEAPSGSGNEQFF. CDR3 bases: TGTGCCAGCAGTGAAGCCCCTAGCGGGAGTGGCAATGAGCAGTTCTTC.

The chain uses TRBV19 and TRBJ2-7, with TRBD1 identical over 9 bases. V trimming: 1 base; J trimming: 4 bases; junction bases outside the gene matches: 5. Per germline, CDR1 LNHDA and CDR2 SQIVND (reference sequence). The CDR3 is made up of 15 amino acids. The CDR3 DNA sequence: TGTGCCAGTAGTATAGTCGACAGGGGGATATACGAGCAGTACTTC. It specifies CASSIVDRGIYEQYF.

This chain joins TRBV29-1 and TRBJ2-7, with D perhaps given as TRBD1 or TRBD2 (5 bases each). From germline, CDR1 is SQVTM and CDR2 ANQGSEA. The germline V and J ends were trimmed by 7 bases and 3 bases, with 13 bases remaining between them. CDR3 length: 12 residues. The CDR3 DNA is TGCAGCGCGACGGGACCTTTCTACGAGCAGTACTTC. This encodes CSATGPFYEQYF.